This is a list of T cell receptor beta chains from one sample in a study of blood T cell repertoires in COVID-19. Here immunoSEQ multiplex PCR was the method, and the copy in TCRdb shows in-frame clones only, minus some. In the table there are over 150,000 clones, 84% of which are singletons. The specimen was peripheral blood. The receptors come from a man in his 70s with active or convalescent COVID-19. Each CDR3 is given with its conserved first and last residue. D genes are given only for firm matches.

CASSRRDRVYNEQFF | TRBD1 | TRBJ2-1 | TRBV7-8
CASSSPRGRTEAFF | . | TRBJ1-1 | TRBV5-5
CASSYSTGRYTDTQYF | . | TRBJ2-3 | TRBV6-2/TRBV6-3
CASSLGTSGRARNNEQFF | TRBD2 | TRBJ2-1 | TRBV7-2
CASSERPRNTEAFF | . | TRBJ1-1 | TRBV2
CASSSRQGRNEQYF | TRBD1 | TRBJ2-7 | TRBV7-2
CASSFIGTRNEKLFF | . | TRBJ1-4 | TRBV5-1
CASREGGQRETQYF | . | TRBJ2-5 | TRBV6-5
CASSRGQETQYF | . | TRBJ2-5 | TRBV19
CASSQTRSVAGELFF | . | TRBJ2-2 | TRBV4-1
CASSFQRELRNEQFF | TRBD2 | TRBJ2-1 | TRBV27
CASSLPLSRTDTQYF | . | TRBJ2-3 | TRBV7-3
CASRRGPASYEQYF | TRBD1 | TRBJ2-7 | TRBV7-2
CASTFGRTAYGYTF | . | TRBJ1-2 | TRBV28
CASSFQSGTENYGYTF | TRBD1 | TRBJ1-2 | TRBV11-2
CASSPKWGPTRTNEKLFF | . | TRBJ1-4 | TRBV7-9
CASSPGTGWDEQYF | TRBD1 | TRBJ2-7 | TRBV7-2
CAISESGRVRAFF | . | TRBJ1-1 | TRBV10-3
CASSQTGTFLEKLFF | . | TRBJ1-4 | TRBV7-2
CASSYRSRVGNSPLHF | . | TRBJ1-6 | TRBV6-5
CAWRYGTGGNQPQHF | TRBD1 | TRBJ1-5 | TRBV30
CASSSFRGRTGELFF | . | TRBJ2-2 | TRBV14
CASRGNQPQHF | . | TRBJ1-5 | TRBV6-5
CASSLGLAGERSYNEQFF | TRBD2 | TRBJ2-1 | TRBV28
CASSLASPGANVLTF | . | TRBJ2-6 | TRBV7-9
CASSQGDRATEAFF | TRBD1 | TRBJ1-1 | TRBV5-4
CASSQDRWGLYGYTF | . | TRBJ1-2 | TRBV14
CASSPRQGASEAFF | TRBD1 | TRBJ1-1 | TRBV18
CASSYTPGQGGTGELFF | TRBD1 | TRBJ2-2 | TRBV5-1
CASGPYLSGIGYNEQFF | TRBD2 | TRBJ2-1 | TRBV19
CSVEVVGSTDTQYF | . | TRBJ2-3 | TRBV29-1
CASSFYRDSPLHF | . | TRBJ1-6 | TRBV12-3/TRBV12-4
CASSTAGTQETQYF | . | TRBJ2-5 | TRBV9
CASSEGGATNEKLFF | . | TRBJ1-4 | TRBV25-1
CASSMSPFSSYEQYF | . | TRBJ2-7 | TRBV19
CASSLTGTNSGANVLTF | . | TRBJ2-6 | TRBV7-3
CASSQRPLWRQGTIANTGELFF | TRBD1 | TRBJ2-2 | TRBV14
CASSQEGYSPLHF | . | TRBJ1-6 | TRBV4-3
CASSLAGHEQYF | . | TRBJ2-7 | TRBV5-5
CASSRGRPSDYEQYF | . | TRBJ2-7 | TRBV18
CASSDALGGSETQYF | TRBD1 | TRBJ2-5 | TRBV2
CASSVVTNTGELFF | . | TRBJ2-2 | TRBV9
CASSPYGDLNTEAFF | . | TRBJ1-1 | TRBV27
CASSTRQGGYDGYTF | TRBD1 | TRBJ1-2 | TRBV9
CASRRGQFSNQPQHF | . | TRBJ1-5 | TRBV10-2
CASRVGGARDEQFF | TRBD2 | TRBJ2-1 | TRBV19
CASSLGTSGSRETQYF | TRBD2 | TRBJ2-5 | TRBV5-1
CSVTGGGGEAFF | . | TRBJ1-1 | TRBV29-1
CASSYDRYNEQFF | . | TRBJ2-1 | TRBV6-5
CASSQIHRDREEYLSGNTIYF | TRBD1 | TRBJ1-3 | TRBV4-3
CASSTETTGNTEAFF | . | TRBJ1-1 | TRBV19
CASSLAKAGGSYGYTF | . | TRBJ1-2 | TRBV5-4
CASRPVGRGLGEQFF | TRBD1 | TRBJ2-1 | TRBV27
CASSLTGTYEQYF | . | TRBJ2-7 | TRBV5-4